This TCR beta chain was profiled in a study of shared clonotypes between healthy human individuals (dated by TCRdb to about 2020). In terms of the full investigation: The cohort included a few men and two women between 18 and 49 years of age. For each donor, three plates each were used for CD4 naive and CD4 memory, two plates were used for CD8 naive, and one plate was used for CD8 memory. The study deeply sequenced blood TCR repertoires of roughly five healthy adults to estimate repertoire size and the extent of clonotype sharing between individuals. To increase sequencing depth and limit assay-specific biases, different laboratories used diverse techniques to prepare libraries and sequence TCR repertoires. Per donor, leukapheresis produced somewhere between about 0.8 and 9 billion PBMCs. The paper's findings and limits, for the study overall: Pairwise subsampling led to the expectation that sequencing depth would affect the degree of clonotype sharing among donors. Sampling was limited to blood, and TCR repertoires in tissue likely differ from TCR repertoires in blood. Sharing across several donors was observed for around 5% of naive CD4, over 3% of naive CD8, 2% to 2.5% of memory CD4, and around 0.4% of memory CD8 clonotypes. Larger estimated clonotype richness was generally found for naive subsets than for memory subsets. Because the study included a small number of donors, the genetic and exposure-history diversity represented was limited. Incomplete sequencing was indicated by rarefaction of sorted-subset datasets, despite the large sequencing depth. Compared with non-shared clonotypes, the clonotypes found in all four sorted-subset donors had higher generation probabilities.

Turning to this clone: Its antigen is still unknown. No much larger clone is present one base from it, and per-base qualities are unavailable.

The germline V gene supplies CDR1 SGHTA and CDR2 FQGNSA. Measured from the cysteine to the phenylalanine, the CDR3 is 15 residues long. The read is trimmed to its CDR3 DNA, 45 bases read in frame from base 1. Relative to germline, V is 2 bases shorter and J is 5 bases shorter, with 12 bases between their ends. The donors were healthy, HIV-negative adults who had no recently reported acute infections or vaccinations. Only Caucasian adults living in Nashville, Tennessee, USA were represented among the donors. Magnetic negative selection was used to enrich CD4+ T cells, after which naive cells were positively selected on CD45RA and the negative fraction became the memory subset. After blood collection by leukapheresis, PBMCs were isolated using Ficoll-Histopaque density gradient centrifugation and then cryopreserved in the vapor phase of liquid nitrogen. Purity and quantity of every magnetically sorted T cell population were checked by analytical flow cytometry. From each sorted fraction, genomic DNA was isolated and quantified by UV absorbance on a Nanodrop 2000c.

TCR CDR3 regions were amplified from genomic DNA by multiplex PCR using the deep immunoSEQ assay. For each cell subset, the extracted genomic DNA was distributed evenly across all wells of several immunoSEQ 96-well plates, and each plate served as one replicate. For sorted subsets, about 0.2 ug genomic DNA, equal to tens of thousands of T cell genomes, was loaded into each replicate PCR. Purified libraries were measured with a Qubit 3.0 fluorometer, size-checked on a Bioanalyzer 2100, and measured again with the KAPA Library Quantification kit. Each immunoSEQ 96-well plate was sequenced on its own single-read 150-cycle Illumina NextSeq 550 flow cell. On the authors' methods: The immunoSEQ output contained only junctional sequences without quality scores, so filtering could not match that applied to full-length reads. Sequences were annotated with PyIR, a Python wrapper for IgBLAST v1.9, and V/J genes and CDR3 were assigned using IMGT germline references. Reads were removed for weak V/J assignments (E-value above 1e-6), missing CDR3, stop codons, out-of-frame junctions, or ambiguous translated residues. V3J clonotypes were defined as sequences sharing the same inferred V gene, J gene, and CDR3 amino acid sequence. Percentage overlap between repertoires was calculated by dividing the number of shared unique clonotypes by the size of the smaller repertoire. Three approaches were used to assess repertoire richness: RTK rarefaction, the Chao1 estimator, and Recon v2.1 estimates of unobserved clonotypes. Generation probabilities were computed with OLGA for all TCRbeta clonotypes obtained by the gDNA method from a handful of donors. The table was pulled from immuneACCESS by TCRdb, which kept in-frame rearrangements only. Such tables lose some clones; where checked, under half of the loss comes from unresolved V genes, and the rest has no known cause. V, J and clone size derive from that table, while D and trimming were established from the DNA sequence. Here the sample has over 2 million clones; over 85% occur a single time. The leading ten clones occupy roughly 0.13% of the sample.

The sequence was obtained from a young man in good health. Source material: naive CD4+ T cells sorted from blood. The intended sense of this specimen's cell subset or site label: CD45RA+ positively selected. The sequence is built from TRBV7-2 and TRBJ2-2; no D gene call is confident. The nucleotide sequence is given as TGTGCCAGCAGCTTAAAAGTTCTTTTGACCGGGGAGCTGTTTTTT. Its coded protein is CASSLKVLLTGELFF.